There are a few counts of the clone carrying this T cell receptor (beta chain). What it binds is not known. The source of the sample is a study of CD8+ T cells in alopecia areata. The treatment was: oral pan-JAK inhibitor, 5-10 mg twice daily. Collected material from alopecia areata patients comprised lesional scalp punch biopsies and peripheral blood. Study-wide points: The study found higher clonality in lesional than normal scalp, especially in alopecia totalis/universalis. Within the top 100, expanded CD8+ clones significantly decreased with tofacitinib, as did scalp clonality.

As the sequencing template, cDNA was produced by extracting RNA and reverse transcribing it. Data came from immunoSEQ multiplex PCR; TCRdb stores just in-frame clones and leaves some out. The sample records 150,000 to 200,000 clones, 50% to 70% being singletons. CDR3 length: 14 amino acids. The V segment lost 4 bases and the J segment 1 base; nucleotides outside the gene matches: 3. Germline CDR1 reads SGHNT; CDR2 reads YYREEE (reference sequence). This specimen was CD4+ T cells sorted from blood, taken between weeks 49 and 50, from a patient treated with tofacitinib. The V and J genes are TRBV5-4 and TRBJ2-7; 9 bases align to TRBD1. The source is a human donor with alopecia areata. For the CDR3, the DNA is TGTGCCAGCAGCCGAGACAGGGGGTCCTACGAGCAGTACTTC. It translates to CASSRDRGSYEQYF. Filled out from reference TRBV5-4 and TRBJ2-7, the complete variable domain reads ETGVTQSPTHLIKTRGQQVTLRCSSQSGHNTVSWYQQALGQGPQFIFQYYREEENGRGNFPPRFSGLQFPNYSSELNVNALELDDSALYLCASSRDRGSYEQYFGPGTRLTVT.